This T cell receptor beta chain was obtained from a study of radiation and T cells in renal cell carcinoma. A remark on this clone: Its antigen remains unknown.

The repertoire was sequenced with immunoSEQ multiplex PCR; TCRdb's copy has only in-frame clones and lacks some. The data contain some 50,000 clones, 83% of them singletons. Study results and limitations: Top tumor clonotypes rose in blood 2 weeks post-radiation, then contracted. Pretreatment tumor biopsies were lacking, so baseline clonotypes are unknown.

The germline gives CDR1 LNHDA, CDR2 SQIVND (reference sequence). The germline V and J ends were trimmed by 3 bases and 0 bases, with 13 bases remaining between them. There are 16 residues in the CDR3. The sample's time point: baseline pretreatment blood. Specified treatment: 15 Gy SBRT to primary tumor, nephrectomy 4 weeks later. This sequence joins TRBV19 and TRBJ2-3, with a weak D call TRBD2 (6 bases). Material: blood, obtained from a patient whose treatment included radiotherapy and nephrectomy. The sequence came from a woman in her 70s with renal cell carcinoma. CDR3: CASSMAGSTSTDTQYF. The CDR3 DNA is TGTGCCAGTAGTATGGCGGGGAGTACCAGCACAGATACGCAGTATTTT.